Listed below are T cell receptor beta chains from one sample, sequenced in a study of cytomegalovirus exposure and HLA in healthy donors. The table came from immunoSEQ multiplex PCR; TCRdb's copy has only in-frame clones and leaves some out. Altogether some 160,000 clones are present, roughly 91% being singletons, with the ten largest covering around 3%. The sequenced sample consisted of PBMCs. These receptor sequences come from a man aged 18 to 29 in good health and CMV-seronegative. Both conserved end residues are part of each CDR3. A D gene is named only where the DNA matches it firmly. Clone size is given for some rows only: seen once, a few or many times, or a class if the clone is expanded.

size: .
J: TRBJ2-2
D: TRBD2
V: TRBV7-2
length: 17
DNA: TGTGCCAGCAGCACGGGACTAGCGGGGGGGGACACCGGGGAGCTGTTTTTT
CDR3: CASSTGLAGGDTGELFF

size: few
J: TRBJ1-6
D: TRBD1
V: TRBV19
length: 16
DNA: TGTGCCAGTAGTACCCCCGGGACAGGGGGGATCTCACCCCTCCACTTT
CDR3: CASSTPGTGGISPLHF

size: few
J: TRBJ2-7
D: TRBD2
V: TRBV19
length: 15
DNA: TGTGCCAGTAGTATATCTAGCGGGAGTCGACACGAGCAGTACTTC
CDR3: CASSISSGSRHEQYF

size: .
J: TRBJ2-2
D: TRBD2
V: TRBV11-2
length: 16
DNA: TGTGCCAGCAGCTTAGAAGCGGGAGTCCGGGGAGGGGAGCTGTTTTTT
CDR3: CASSLEAGVRGGELFF

size: .
J: TRBJ2-1
D: .
V: TRBV6-5
length: 15
DNA: TGTGCCAGCAGTTACCTTGCGGGGCCGTTTCACGAGCAGTTCTTC
CDR3: CASSYLAGPFHEQFF

size: .
J: TRBJ1-4
D: .
V: TRBV29-1
length: 11
DNA: TGCAGCGTGAGGGGGGGGGAAAAACTGTTTTTT
CDR3: CSVRGGEKLFF

size: .
J: TRBJ2-1
D: TRBD2
V: TRBV11-2
length: 15
DNA: TGTGCCAGCAGCGATACCGGGACTAGCGGGATTAGAGAGTTCTTC
CDR3: CASSDTGTSGIREFF

size: .
J: TRBJ2-2
D: TRBD1
V: TRBV7-9
length: 15
DNA: TGTGCCAGCAGCTTAGCCGACACAGGGGCCGGGGAGCTGTTTTTT
CDR3: CASSLADTGAGELFF

size: .
J: TRBJ2-7
D: TRBD1
V: TRBV6-5
length: 13
DNA: TGTGCCAGCAGTTTTGACAGGGGCCACGAGCAGTACTTC
CDR3: CASSFDRGHEQYF

size: .
J: TRBJ2-6
D: TRBD2
V: TRBV5-1
length: 16
DNA: TGCGCCAGCAGCGCGGGAGTGATCTCTGGGGCCAACGTCCTGACTTTC
CDR3: CASSAGVISGANVLTF

size: .
J: TRBJ2-7
D: .
V: TRBV5-6
length: 13
DNA: TGTGCCAGCAGCCCCGGGACTCGCTACGAGCAGTACTTC
CDR3: CASSPGTRYEQYF

size: few
J: TRBJ1-1
D: .
V: TRBV4-3
length: 16
DNA: TGCGCCAGCAGCCAAGATTCAAGGCAGGGTGACACTGAAGCTTTCTTT
CDR3: CASSQDSRQGDTEAFF

size: .
J: TRBJ2-5
D: TRBD2
V: TRBV5-1
length: 15
DNA: TGCGCCAGCAGCTCTGGACTAGCGGGAGGGGAGACCCAGTACTTC
CDR3: CASSSGLAGGETQYF

size: once
J: TRBJ1-5
D: TRBD1
V: TRBV5-6
length: 16
DNA: TGTGCCAGCAGCCCTGGGACAGGTAGTAGCAATCAGCCCCAGCATTTT
CDR3: CASSPGTGSSNQPQHF

size: .
J: TRBJ1-5
D: TRBD1
V: TRBV27
length: 16
DNA: TGTGCCAGCAGTTTAAGGCGGGACAGTAGCAATCAGCCCCAGCATTTT
CDR3: CASSLRRDSSNQPQHF

size: .
J: TRBJ2-2
D: .
V: TRBV25-1
length: 14
DNA: TGTGCCAGCAGTGATCGGAGCAACACCGGGGAGCTGTTTTTT
CDR3: CASSDRSNTGELFF

size: .
J: TRBJ2-7
D: TRBD2
V: TRBV7-9
length: 17
DNA: TGTGCCAGCAGCCTCGGACTAGCGGGAGAACAGTGGTACGAGCAGTACTTC
CDR3: CASSLGLAGEQWYEQYF

size: few
J: TRBJ2-3
D: TRBD2
V: TRBV6-1
length: 18
DNA: TGTGCCAGCAGTGAGGGACTAGCGGGGGGGGCGAGCACAGATACGCAGTATTTT
CDR3: CASSEGLAGGASTDTQYF

size: .
J: TRBJ1-1
D: .
V: TRBV21-1
length: 13
DNA: TGTGCCAGCCCCGATCCTAGAGGCACTGAAGCTTTCTTT
CDR3: CASPDPRGTEAFF

size: .
J: TRBJ2-5
D: TRBD2
V: TRBV9
length: 15
DNA: TGTGCCAGCAGCGTATTAGCGGGAGGAACAGAGACCCAGTACTTC
CDR3: CASSVLAGGTETQYF

size: .
J: TRBJ2-1
D: TRBD1
V: TRBV28
length: 17
DNA: TGTGCCAGCAGTCTCGTGTGGGGACAGCCGACGGGGAATGAGCAGTTCTTC
CDR3: CASSLVWGQPTGNEQFF

size: .
J: TRBJ2-7
D: TRBD2
V: TRBV9
length: 15
DNA: TGTGCCAGCGCCTCGGGCGGACTAGCGTCCTACGCGCAGTACTTC
CDR3: CASASGGLASYAQYF

size: .
J: TRBJ2-3
D: TRBD2
V: TRBV7-9
length: 18
DNA: TGTGCCAGCAGCGCCACGGCGGGACTAGCCTACGGCACAGATACGCAGTATTTT
CDR3: CASSATAGLAYGTDTQYF

size: .
J: TRBJ1-1
D: .
V: TRBV5-1
length: 14
DNA: TGCGCCAGCAGCTTGGTAGGGGGGAACACTGAAGCTTTCTTT
CDR3: CASSLVGGNTEAFF

size: .
J: TRBJ2-2
D: TRBD2
V: TRBV19
length: 15
DNA: TGTGCCAGTAGAGCAGCGGGAGGGCCCACCGGGGAGCTGTTTTTT
CDR3: CASRAAGGPTGELFF

size: few
J: TRBJ2-1
D: .
V: TRBV2
length: 15
DNA: TGTGCCAGCAGCATCGGGGGGCGCCGGGGCAATGAGCAGTTCTTC
CDR3: CASSIGGRRGNEQFF

size: .
J: TRBJ1-2
D: .
V: TRBV19
length: 15
DNA: TGTGCCAGTAGTCCATACCCTTCGGGGAACTATGGCTACACCTTC
CDR3: CASSPYPSGNYGYTF

size: once
J: TRBJ2-2
D: TRBD1
V: TRBV5-3
length: 17
DNA: TGTGCCAGAAGCGGGAACAGGGGGCGCCTCGAACACCGGGGAGCTGTTTTT
CDR3: CARSGNRGRLEHRGAVF

size: .
J: TRBJ1-3
D: .
V: TRBV27
length: 19
DNA: TGTGCCAGCAGTTTATCCGGGACACTCACCCTAAACTCTGGAAACACCATATATTTT
CDR3: CASSLSGTLTLNSGNTIYF